Below, 29 T cell receptor beta chains from the same sample are listed, as sequenced in a study of shared clonotypes between healthy human individuals. Method: immunoSEQ multiplex PCR; TCRdb's copy keeps in-frame clones and lacks some. The data show some 2 million clones, approximately 95% seen once. CD45RO-negative, CCR7-selected cells formed the naive CD8 fraction, which excluded terminally differentiated effector memory CD45RA+ cells. Sequenced: naive CD8+ T cells sorted from blood. The receptor set was obtained from a man aged 18 to 35 in good health.

V usage is TRBV10-1 and J usage is TRBJ2-1; tentatively, D is TRBD2 (5 bases). Trimming left V 3 bases short and J 2 bases short, with 8 bases between. The germline gives CDR1 WNHNN, CDR2 SYGVQD (reference sequence). The CDR3 sequence is 14 residues long. The CDR3 DNA reads TGCGCCAGCAGTGAAGCGGTGCCCTACAATGAGCAGTTCTTC. Protein sequence: CASSEAVPYNEQFF.

About this clone: Within the sample, other DNA sequences also encode this same CDR3. This sequence joins TRBV6-5 and TRBJ1-1; 9 bases match TRBD1. The CDR3 extends over 14 amino acids. Germline CDR1 is MNHEY and CDR2 is SVGAGI. Trimming took 5 bases from V and 1 from J; bases not matched to a gene: 2. The CDR3, as DNA: TGTGCCAGCAGTGTGGGACAGGGGAACACTGAAGCTTTCTTT. Translated: CASSVGQGNTEAFF.

This clone was recorded many times. As DNA, the CDR3 is TGTGCCAGCAGCTGGGGACAGGACGAGCAGTACTTC. This codes for CASSWGQDEQYF. The gene calls are TRBV7-6 and TRBJ2-7; 8 bases match TRBD1. CDR1 and CDR2 from the germline V gene are SGHVS and FNYEAQ. CDR3 length equals 12 residues. V dropped 4 bases and J dropped 5; count of bases not matched to a gene: 1.

The chain joins TRBV6-1 to TRBJ2-3; 7 nucleotides align to TRBD1. The CDR3 covers 13 residues. Germline V gene sequence: CDR1 MNHNS, CDR2 SASEGT. The V gene end was trimmed by 11 bases and the J gene end by 1 base; junction bases not matched to a gene: 6. The CDR3 DNA is TGTGCCCTAAGAACAGGGGGCACAGATACGCAGTATTTT. Translation: CALRTGGTDTQYF.

The chain couples TRBV21-1 to TRBJ1-1; the table assigns TRBD1, which was not confirmed against the DNA. TRBV21-1 is tagged as a pseudogene. The CDR3 length is 12 residues. CDR3 amino acids: CASSPPGQTAFF. Written as DNA, the CDR3 is TGTGCCAGCAGCCCTCCAGGGCAGACAGCTTTCTTT.

The chain uses TRBV6-6 and TRBJ2-7, with TRBD1 as a possible D gene (6 bases). V lost 5 bases and J lost 5, with 16 bases in between. CDR1 is MNHNY and CDR2 is SVGAGI in the germline V gene (reference sequence). This CDR3 has 14 amino acids. CDR3 bases: TGTGCCAGCAGTGACGGGACATCCGCCCACGAGCAGTACTTC. As protein: CASSDGTSAHEQYF.

This chain joins TRBV15 and TRBJ1-4; D is possibly TRBD1 (5 bases). V was trimmed by 0 bases and J by 6 bases, leaving 14 bases between them. CDR1 and CDR2 from the germline V gene are LNHNV and YYDKDF (reference sequence). CDR3 length equals 16 residues. In nucleotides, the CDR3 is TGTGCCACCAGCAGAGATCGTAGGGGCGCGGATGAAAAACTGTTTTTT. Protein sequence: CATSRDRRGADEKLFF.

The chain uses TRBV7-8 and TRBJ2-6; the D is unclear. V gave up 5 bases and J gave up 0 bases, with 17 bases separating them. This CDR3 has 18 residues. CDR1 and CDR2 (germline): SGHVS, FQNEAQ. CDR3 in DNA: TGTGCCAGCAGCCCCCGACTCACCCAAAGCTCTGGGGCCAACGTCCTGACTTTC. Translation gives CASSPRLTQSSGANVLTF. Based on the CDR3 plus reference TRBV7-8 and TRBJ2-6, the full variable domain is GAGVSQSPRYKVAKRGQDVALRCDPISGHVSLFWYQQALGQGPEFLTYFQNEAQLDKSGLPSDRFFAERPEGSVSTLKIQRTQQEDSAVYLCASSPRLTQSSGANVLTFGAGSRLTVL.

V is TRBV27 and J is TRBJ2-3; D perhaps matches TRBD1 (6 bases). This CDR3 spans 16 amino acids. Trimming cost V 8 bases and J 6 bases, with 24 bases left between them. Germline assignment: CDR1 MNHEY and CDR2 SMNVEV (reference sequence). CDR3 DNA sequence: TGTGCCAGCTGCTCCAGCGCAGGGGAATGGATGGATACGCAGTATTTT. This encodes CASCSSAGEWMDTQYF.

The rearrangement joins TRBV14 to TRBJ2-5; no firm D call. CDR3 size: 14 residues. Germline V gene lookup returns CDR1 SGHDN and CDR2 FVKESK. The ends were cut back, 0 bases at V and 2 bases at J, with 7 bases in the middle. The DNA for the CDR3 is TGTGCCAGCAGCCAAGATCACGCACAAGAGACCCAGTACTTC. Its protein is CASSQDHAQETQYF.

CDR3 coding DNA: TGTGCCAGCAGCTACCTGACAGGTTCCTACAATGAGCAGTTCTTC. Translated: CASSYLTGSYNEQFF. This sequence joins TRBV5-4 and TRBJ2-1; tentatively, D is TRBD1 (6 bases). V lost 3 bases to trimming and J lost 1 base, with 11 bases between them. Germline V gives CDR1 SGHNT, CDR2 YYREEE (reference sequence). The CDR3 runs 15 residues.

This sequence joins TRBV7-9 and TRBJ2-7; 9 nucleotides match TRBD1. The CDR3 is 15 residues long. With V trimmed by 5 bases and J by 5 bases, 10 bases remained unmatched. Per germline, CDR1 SEHNR and CDR2 FQNEAQ (reference sequence). The DNA for the CDR3 is TGTGCCAGCAGCGAAGGGACAGGGAGTGTCGACGAGCAGTACTTC. Its translation is CASSEGTGSVDEQYF.

This clone has just one count. The V and J genes are TRBV27 and TRBJ2-7; perhaps TRBD2 as D (6 bases). CDR3 length: 15 amino acids. Trimming shortened V by 5 bases and J by 3 bases, and 17 bases separated the two germline ends. Per the germline V gene, CDR1 is MNHEY and CDR2 is SMNVEV (reference sequence). The CDR3 protein is CASSPHPGANYEQYF. The CDR3 nucleotides are TGTGCCAGCAGTCCCCACCCGGGAGCGAACTACGAGCAGTACTTC.

This clone was seen once. This sequence joins TRBV14 and TRBJ2-7; 8 bases fit TRBD1. The CDR3 is made up of 17 amino acids. The V gene end was trimmed by 4 bases and the J gene end by 2 bases; junction bases not matched to a gene: 13. Germline CDR1 reads SGHDN; CDR2 reads FVKESK. CDR3 amino acids: CASSRVGPGGFTYEQYF. CDR3 nucleotide sequence: TGTGCCAGCAGCCGAGTCGGGCCAGGGGGCTTCACCTACGAGCAGTACTTC.

As to this clone: This sample also contains other DNA sequences that code for the same CDR3. This rearrangement joins TRBV28 to TRBJ1-1; weak D call: TRBD1 (5 bases). The CDR3 is 14 residues long. The germline V gene has CDR1 MDHEN and CDR2 SYDVKM. V lost 2 bases, J lost 2 bases, and 9 bases lay in between. The chain's CDR3 is CASSLGQGNTEAFF. For the CDR3, the DNA is TGTGCCAGCAGTTTAGGGCAGGGAAACACTGAAGCTTTCTTT. Full variable domain (rest looked up from reference TRBV28 and TRBJ1-1): DVKVTQSSRYLVKRTGEKVFLECVQDMDHENMFWYRQDPGLGLRLIYFSYDVKMKEKGDIPEGYSVSREKKERFSLILESASTNQTSMYLCASSLGQGNTEAFFGQGTRLTVV.

V and J are TRBV19 and TRBJ1-1; D gene unclear. CDR1 is LNHDA and CDR2 is SQIVND in the germline V gene (reference sequence). This CDR3 comprises 15 residues. Between the trimmed V and J ends, which lost 5 bases and 0 bases, there was a span of 13 bases. CDR3 nucleotides: TGTGCCAGTAGTCCACCATGGGGTATGAACACTGAAGCTTTCTTT. As protein: CASSPPWGMNTEAFF.

This chain connects TRBV5-4 to TRBJ2-1; no clear D gene. The germline V gene has CDR1 SGHNT and CDR2 YYREEE (reference sequence). With 6 bases removed from V and 6 bases from J, the gap between germline ends came to 7 bases. CDR3 length: 11 amino acids. Written as DNA, the CDR3 is TGTGCCAGCAACCAAGGCAATGAGCAGTTCTTC. Amino acids: CASNQGNEQFF. Full variable domain (remainder filled in from reference TRBV5-4 and TRBJ2-1): ETGVTQSPTHLIKTRGQQVTLRCSSQSGHNTVSWYQQALGQGPQFIFQYYREEENGRGNFPPRFSGLQFPNYSSELNVNALELDDSALYLCASNQGNEQFFGPGTRLTVL.

This chain uses TRBV5-1 with TRBJ2-7; TRBD2 aligns across 15 bases. The CDR3 runs to 18 residues. Germline lookup yields CDR1 SGHRS and CDR2 YFSETQ. V trimming: 0 bases; J trimming: 1 base; junction bases outside the gene matches: 5. In DNA, the CDR3 is TGCGCCAGCAGCTTGGATGGACTAGCGGGAGGGCCGTCCTACGAGCAGTACTTC. Translation: CASSLDGLAGGPSYEQYF.

In its sample, this clone was seen once. The CDR3 is CASSMWDYNTGELFF. DNA for the CDR3: TGTGCCAGTAGTATGTGGGACTATAACACCGGGGAGCTGTTTTTT. The rearrangement joins TRBV19 to TRBJ2-2; 7 bases match TRBD2. The J segment lost 2 bases and the V segment lost 3 bases, leaving 3 bases of the junction unmatched. The CDR3 has 15 amino acids. CDR1 is LNHDA and CDR2 is SQIVND in the germline V gene (reference sequence).

The chain is built from TRBV7-2 and TRBJ2-7; D perhaps matches TRBD2 (5 bases). The CDR3 has 15 amino acids. Germline V CDR1 and CDR2: SGHTA, FQGNSA. Deletions cut 5 bases from V and 3 bases from J, with 17 bases between. In nucleotides, the CDR3 is TGTGCCAGCAGCCCGTTCTTGGGAGATGGCTACGAGCAGTACTTC. It translates to CASSPFLGDGYEQYF.

V and J are TRBV28 and TRBJ1-1; 7 bases match TRBD1. The CDR3 sequence is 15 residues long. In germline, CDR1 is MDHEN, CDR2 SYDVKM. V gave up 3 bases and J gave up 1 base; unmatched junction bases: 5. The CDR3 DNA sequence: TGTGCCAGCAGTTTGTCCAGGACAGGGAACACTGAAGCTTTCTTT. Encoded protein: CASSLSRTGNTEAFF.

This chain uses TRBV2 with TRBJ2-3; 10 nucleotides match TRBD2. Trimming cost V 1 base and J 1 base; bases outside gene matches: 8. The CDR3 covers 18 residues. CDR1 and CDR2 from the germline V gene are SNHLY and FYNNEI. The CDR3 is CASSEDPGLAVRTDTQYF. The CDR3 region has the DNA TGTGCCAGCAGTGAAGACCCCGGACTAGCGGTTCGCACAGATACGCAGTATTTT.

The chain is built from TRBV9 and TRBJ2-7; weak D call: TRBD1 (6 bases). V dropped 4 bases and J dropped 5 bases, with 13 bases sitting between them. The CDR3 has 13 residues. CDR1 and CDR2 from the germline V gene are SGDLS and YYNGEE. This chain's CDR3 is CASSPGVAHEQYF. The CDR3 region has the DNA TGTGCCAGCAGCCCAGGGGTCGCCCACGAGCAGTACTTC.

The chain is built from TRBV12-2 and TRBJ2-1. TRBV12-2 is flagged as a pseudogene. The CDR3 has 13 amino acids. The CDR3 nucleotides read TGTGCAAGTTCTTTACCGGAAGAAGGCGAGCAGTTCTTC. Protein sequence: CASSLPEEGEQFF.

This chain joins TRBV10-2 and TRBJ2-6; 10 positions agree with TRBD2. Germline assignment: CDR1 WSHSY and CDR2 SAAADI. The CDR3 covers 17 residues. The V and J ends lost 2 bases and 2 bases, in that order; junction bases with no gene match: 3. CDR3 nucleotide sequence: TGCGCCAGCAGTGAGGAGCGGGGGGGGACTGGGGCCAACGTCCTGACTTTC. Protein product: CASSEERGGTGANVLTF.

A note on this clone: The identical CDR3 is also encoded by other nucleotide sequences in the sample. The chain employs TRBV9 and TRBJ2-1; 9 nucleotides match TRBD2. The CDR3 spans 15 residues. The germline V gene encodes CDR1 SGDLS and CDR2 YYNGEE. J lost 2 bases, V lost 0 bases, and 0 bases had no gene match. This chain's CDR3 is CASSVASGAYNEQFF. The CDR3 DNA reads TGTGCCAGCAGCGTAGCTAGCGGGGCCTACAATGAGCAGTTCTTC.

The V and J genes are TRBV4-1 and TRBJ2-7; D is undetermined. This CDR3 is built from 13 residues. CDR1 is MGHRA and CDR2 is YSYEKL in the germline V gene. Trimming removed 4 bases at V and 2 bases at J, with 9 bases between. This chain's CDR3 is CASSPAFTYEQYF. The CDR3 nucleotides read TGCGCCAGCAGCCCCGCCTTTACCTACGAGCAGTACTTC.

The chain employs TRBV10-3 and TRBJ2-1; D is ambiguous. The CDR3 extends over 13 amino acids. Germline lookup yields CDR1 ENHRY and CDR2 SYGVKD. Trimming took off 0 bases at V and 14 bases at J, with 14 bases between the two ends. The CDR3: CAISESEPAIKFF. The CDR3 region has the DNA TGTGCCATCAGTGAGTCAGAGCCTGCGATTAAGTTCTTC.

The chain combines TRBV5-6 with TRBJ1-2; no firm D call. V was pared by 4 bases and J by 4 bases, with 17 bases between. The germline V gene encodes CDR1 SGHDT and CDR2 YYEEEE. The CDR3 covers 15 residues. This CDR3 reads CASSESRQDLYGYTF. CDR3 nucleotide sequence: TGTGCCAGCAGCGAAAGCAGGCAGGACCTCTATGGCTACACCTTC. The entire variable domain, with the rest obtained from reference TRBV5-6 and TRBJ1-2, is as follows: DAGVTQSPTHLIKTRGQQVTLRCSPKSGHDTVSWYQQALGQGPQFIFQYYEEEERQRGNFPDRFSGHQFPNYSSELNVNALLLGDSALYLCASSESRQDLYGYTFGSGTRLTVV.